This T cell receptor (beta chain) was retrieved from a study of beta chain features in type 1 diabetes. In the study overall: Cell yields, gender and age were similar in healthy donors and patients.

TCRB transcripts that were expressed got sequenced, as all of the isolated RNA had been reverse transcribed. Naive, central memory and regulatory T cell samples averaged about 3.57 million immunoSEQ reads each. TCRdb keeps only in-frame clones here, not all; method: immunoSEQ multiplex PCR. The table lists under 500,000 clones, 25% to 35% of them singletons, with almost 0.065% in the top ten. Remarks on this clone: The antigen is not known.

Study-level points and caveats: For cells with high TCR expression, cDNA sequencing could yield over-representation. Type 1 diabetes patients had VDJ junctions that carried fewer insertions and more deletions.

The germline gives CDR1 SQVTM, CDR2 ANQGSEA. The ends were cut back, 4 bases at V and 3 bases at J, with 12 bases in the middle. This CDR3 contains 14 residues. The material sequenced was naive CD4+ T cells from blood. The genes are TRBV29-1 and TRBJ2-2, with TRBD1 as a possible D gene (5 bases). The clonotype was recovered from a young man in good health. This CDR3 reads CSVGGASDTGELFF. The CDR3 DNA reads as TGCAGCGTTGGGGGCGCGTCGGACACCGGGGAGCTGTTTTTT.